These 14 T cell receptor beta chains originate from one sample sequenced in a study of T cell responses to AZD1222 COVID-19 vaccine. Using immunoSEQ multiplex PCR, the repertoire was profiled, and TCRdb retains in-frame clones only, with some absent. The table records about 83,000 clones, roughly 86% of them present only once. Sample: peripheral blood, taken on day 0 of AZD1222 vaccination. The source of these receptors is an adult in good health.

This clone was observed a few times. The DNA for the CDR3 is TGTGCCAGCAGTTTTTTTCCGAGAGGGACTGAAGCTTTCTTT. This codes for CASSFFPRGTEAFF. The chain joins TRBV28 to TRBJ1-1; D is undetermined. From germline, CDR1 is MDHEN and CDR2 SYDVKM. Trimming removed 3 bases from V and 5 bases from J, with 13 bases in between. CDR3 length: 14 residues.

The chain combines TRBV7-9 with TRBJ2-1, with D uncertain. CDR1 SEHNR and CDR2 FQNEAQ come from the germline V gene (reference sequence). V shed 5 bases and J shed 1 base, with 15 bases lying between them. This CDR3 contains 16 residues. CDR3: CASSVGGSASYNEQFF. The CDR3 region has the DNA TGTGCCAGCAGCGTAGGTGGCAGTGCTTCCTACAATGAGCAGTTCTTC.

The rearrangement joins TRBV15 to TRBJ2-3; 11 bases agree with TRBD2. V dropped 4 bases and J dropped 0; count of bases not matched to a gene: 15. The CDR3 is made up of 20 amino acids. Germline-derived CDR1 and CDR2 are LNHNV and YYDKDF (reference sequence). Here the CDR3 DNA reads TGTGCCACCAGCAAGTATCCCGGGACTAGCGGCTTTTCTAGCACAGATACGCAGTATTTT. This codes for CATSKYPGTSGFSSTDTQYF.

This chain connects TRBV18 to TRBJ1-2; no clear D gene. V lost 2 bases to trimming and J lost 4 bases, with 17 bases between them. Germline CDR1 reads KGHSH; CDR2 reads LQKENI. This CDR3 region has 16 residues. The CDR3 region has the DNA TGTGCCAGCTCACCATACGGGCCCCAAGTCGGCTATGGCTACACCTTC. Residues: CASSPYGPQVGYGYTF.

This chain joins TRBV19 and TRBJ1-6; no clear D. This CDR3 contains 14 residues. Trimming stripped 6 bases from V and 14 bases from J, with 20 bases between. CDR1 and CDR2 from the germline V gene are LNHDA and SQIVND (reference sequence). In DNA, the CDR3 is TGTGCCAGTAGCAAACCAGGCGGAGTGGTGACCCTCCACTTT. Its translation: CASSKPGGVVTLHF.

This chain connects TRBV14 to TRBJ2-3; 15 bases line up with TRBD2. CDR1 and CDR2 (germline): SGHDN, FVKESK. Losses at the gene ends were 3 bases for V and 4 bases for J; bases not matched to a gene: 2. This CDR3 spans 16 amino acids. The CDR3 DNA follows: TGTGCCAGCAGCCAGTGGACTAGCGGGAGGGCAGATACGCAGTATTTT. Residues: CASSQWTSGRADTQYF.

This chain uses TRBV2 with TRBJ2-7; the match to TRBD1 covers 12 bases. CDR3 length: 13 residues. Germline values: CDR1 SNHLY, CDR2 FYNNEI. The V and J ends lost 7 bases and 5 bases, in that order; junction bases with no gene match: 3. CDR3 in DNA: TGTGCCAGCATTCGGGACAGGGGGCACGAGCAGTACTTC. It is translated as CASIRDRGHEQYF.

V usage is TRBV19 and J usage is TRBJ1-2; D gene uncertain. The CDR3 contains 16 residues. Trimming stripped 0 bases from V and 2 bases from J, with 13 bases between. Looked up from germline, CDR1 is LNHDA and CDR2 is SQIVND (reference sequence). CDR3 sequence: CASSIDPSRPNYGYTF. DNA of the CDR3: TGTGCCAGTAGTATAGATCCGAGCAGGCCCAACTATGGCTACACCTTC.

The chain employs TRBV29-1 and TRBJ1-2, with no clear D. Trimming removed 2 bases from V and 5 bases from J, with 9 bases in between. The germline V gene encodes CDR1 SQVTM and CDR2 ANQGSEA. The CDR3 has 12 residues. The CDR3 region has the DNA TGCAGCGTTGAACGTCAGAGATATGGCTACACCTTC. This codes for CSVERQRYGYTF.

This chain connects TRBV30 to TRBJ1-4; D gene uncertain. The V gene's germline CDR1 is GTSNPN and CDR2 SVGIG (reference sequence). The V and J ends lost 2 bases and 6 bases respectively, with 13 bases between them. CDR3 length: 14 amino acids. As DNA, the CDR3 is TGTGCCTGGAGTCCCTCCTACACGGATGAAAAACTGTTTTTT. Its translation is CAWSPSYTDEKLFF.

The chain is built from TRBV7-9 and TRBJ1-3; 7 nucleotides agree with TRBD1. The germline V gene encodes CDR1 SEHNR and CDR2 FQNEAQ (reference sequence). The junction had 10 bases not matched to a gene; V was cut back by 6 bases and J by 2 bases. The CDR3 totals 16 residues. The CDR3 DNA reads as TGTGCCAGCAGACGCGACAGGGAGACACCTGGAAACACCATATATTTT. Translated: CASRRDRETPGNTIYF.

This chain joins TRBV7-9 and TRBJ1-2, with a tentative D call TRBD1 (5 bases). The germline V gene encodes CDR1 SEHNR and CDR2 FQNEAQ (reference sequence). The CDR3 is made up of 16 amino acids. Trimming pared 1 base from V and 6 bases from J, leaving 18 bases between. CDR3 sequence (DNA): TGTGCCAGCAGCTTAGTGGGTTGGGCACGGGGCGATGGCTACACCTTC. Translated, it gives CASSLVGWARGDGYTF.

The chain recombines TRBV5-4 with TRBJ2-7, with TRBD2 identical over 9 bases. V was clipped by 0 bases and J by 2 bases; unmatched bases: 3. CDR3 size: 15 residues. Germline CDR1 reads SGHNT; CDR2 reads YYREEE (reference sequence). CDR3 nucleotide sequence: TGTGCCAGCAGCTTGGGACCTAGCGGGGCCTACGAGCAGTACTTC. Protein: CASSLGPSGAYEQYF.

The V gene is TRBV12-3 or TRBV12-4, the J gene TRBJ1-6; D unclear. The V end lost 2 bases, the J end lost 7 bases, and 6 bases lay between the germline ends. The length of the CDR3 is 13 residues. CDR3: CASSLTPNSPLHF. The DNA for the CDR3 is TGTGCCAGCAGTTTAACGCCAAATTCACCCCTCCACTTT.